This T cell receptor beta chain is drawn from a study of T cell clonality in common variable immunodeficiency. Study results and limitations: Compared with healthy controls, CVID subjects showed increased TCRbeta clonality, mostly in about a third.

There are many counts of this clone. The antigen is unknown. The missing CDR3 end, 3 residues past where the read stops, is filled in from the germline J gene. Trimming pared 3 bases from V and 6 bases from J, leaving 6 bases between. The CDR3 consists of 11 residues. CDR1 MNHNS and CDR2 SASEGT come from the germline V gene. Profiling relied on immunoSEQ multiplex PCR, and the TCRdb table lists in-frame clones only, not all of them. This sample shows about 74,000 clones and no singletons; about 0.8% rests with the ten largest. The chain carries TRBV6-1 and TRBJ2-7; D remains unclear. This TCR came from a person aged 18 to 75 in good health. Sequences were obtained from peripheral blood mononuclear cells. The CDR3 sequence: CASSDLREQYF. The part of the CDR3 DNA that was read is TGTGCCAGCAGTGACCTGCGCGAG.